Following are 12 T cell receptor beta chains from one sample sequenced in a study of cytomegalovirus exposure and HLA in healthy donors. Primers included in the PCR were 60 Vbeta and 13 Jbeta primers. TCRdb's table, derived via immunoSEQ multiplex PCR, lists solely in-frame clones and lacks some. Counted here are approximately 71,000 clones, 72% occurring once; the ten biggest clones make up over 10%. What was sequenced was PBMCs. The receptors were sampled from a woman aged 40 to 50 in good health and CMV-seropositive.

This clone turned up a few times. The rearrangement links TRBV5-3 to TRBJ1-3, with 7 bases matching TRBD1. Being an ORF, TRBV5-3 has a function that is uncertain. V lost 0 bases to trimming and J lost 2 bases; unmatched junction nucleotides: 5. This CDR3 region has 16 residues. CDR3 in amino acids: CARSLGQGGPGNTIYF. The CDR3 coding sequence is TGTGCCAGAAGCTTGGGACAGGGCGGTCCTGGAAACACCATATATTTT.

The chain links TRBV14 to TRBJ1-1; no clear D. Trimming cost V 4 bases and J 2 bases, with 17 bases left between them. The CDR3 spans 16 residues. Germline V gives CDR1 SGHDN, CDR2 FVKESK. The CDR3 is CASSRLRAAANTEAFF. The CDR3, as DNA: TGTGCCAGCAGCCGTCTACGAGCGGCTGCTAACACTGAAGCTTTCTTT.

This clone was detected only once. The CDR3 nucleotides are TGTGCCAGCAGTACCAGGACAGGCGGCACAGATACGCAGTATTTT. It yields the protein CASSTRTGGTDTQYF. The J gene is TRBJ2-3, the V gene TRBV6-1, with 7 bases lining up with TRBD1. V lost 5 bases, J lost 1 base, and 6 bases stayed unmatched. The CDR3 has 15 amino acids. Germline assignment: CDR1 MNHNS and CDR2 SASEGT.

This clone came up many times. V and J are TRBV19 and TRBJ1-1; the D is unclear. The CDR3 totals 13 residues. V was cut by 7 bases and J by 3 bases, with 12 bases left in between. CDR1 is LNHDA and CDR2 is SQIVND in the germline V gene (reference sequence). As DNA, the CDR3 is TGTGCCAGTAATATGGCGAGGGACACTGAAGCTTTCTTT. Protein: CASNMARDTEAFF.

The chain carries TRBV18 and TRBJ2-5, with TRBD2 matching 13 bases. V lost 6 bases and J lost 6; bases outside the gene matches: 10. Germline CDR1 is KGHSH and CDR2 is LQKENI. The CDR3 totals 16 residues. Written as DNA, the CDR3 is TGTGCCAGCTCCCAGACTAGCGGGGGGCCGGGACAGACCCAGTACTTC. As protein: CASSQTSGGPGQTQYF.

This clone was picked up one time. DNA for the CDR3: TGTGCCTGGAGTGTACCCAGGTATCTGGGTCAGCCCCAGCATTTT. It is translated as CAWSVPRYLGQPQHF. The V gene is TRBV30, the J gene TRBJ1-5; no reliable D call. V was clipped by 0 bases and J by 6 bases, with 15 bases between them. The CDR3 runs to 15 residues. Germline V gene sequence: CDR1 GTSNPN, CDR2 SVGIG (reference sequence).

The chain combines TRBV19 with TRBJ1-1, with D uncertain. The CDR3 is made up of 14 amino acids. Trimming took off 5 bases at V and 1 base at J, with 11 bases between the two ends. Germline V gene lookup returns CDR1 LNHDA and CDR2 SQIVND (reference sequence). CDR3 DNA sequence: TGTGCCAGTAGTCGGGAAGGCCCGAACACTGAAGCTTTCTTT. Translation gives CASSREGPNTEAFF.

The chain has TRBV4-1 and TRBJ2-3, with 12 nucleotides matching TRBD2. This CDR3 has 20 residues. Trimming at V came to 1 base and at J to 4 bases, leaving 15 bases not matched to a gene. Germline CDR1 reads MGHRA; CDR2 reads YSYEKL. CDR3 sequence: CASSQVAPGLAGGWADTQYF. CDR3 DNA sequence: TGCGCCAGCAGCCAAGTGGCCCCGGGGCTAGCGGGGGGGTGGGCAGATACGCAGTATTTT.

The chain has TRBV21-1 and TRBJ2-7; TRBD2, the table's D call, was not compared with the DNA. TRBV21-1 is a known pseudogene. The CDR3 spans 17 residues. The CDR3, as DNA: TGTGCCAGCAGCAAACGGTATGGAGGGGCTCCTCCCTACGAGCAGTACTTC. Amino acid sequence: CASSKRYGGAPPYEQYF.

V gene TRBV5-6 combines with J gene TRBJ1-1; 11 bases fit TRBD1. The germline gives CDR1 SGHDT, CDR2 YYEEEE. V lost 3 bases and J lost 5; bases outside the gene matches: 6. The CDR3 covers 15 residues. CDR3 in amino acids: CASSSDRGLRTEAFF. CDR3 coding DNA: TGTGCCAGCAGCTCGGACAGGGGGCTCAGGACTGAAGCTTTCTTT. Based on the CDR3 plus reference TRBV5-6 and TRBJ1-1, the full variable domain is DAGVTQSPTHLIKTRGQQVTLRCSPKSGHDTVSWYQQALGQGPQFIFQYYEEEERQRGNFPDRFSGHQFPNYSSELNVNALLLGDSALYLCASSSDRGLRTEAFFGQGTRLTVV.

CDR3: CASSLRDYTTDTQYF. DNA of the CDR3: TGTGCCAGCAGCTTAAGGGACTATACCACAGATACGCAGTATTTT. The rearrangement joins TRBV13 to TRBJ2-3, with 7 bases fitting TRBD2. CDR1 is PRHDT, CDR2 FYEKMQ, per germline (reference sequence). CDR3 length: 15 residues. V shed 2 bases and J 2 bases; nucleotides not matched to a gene: 4.

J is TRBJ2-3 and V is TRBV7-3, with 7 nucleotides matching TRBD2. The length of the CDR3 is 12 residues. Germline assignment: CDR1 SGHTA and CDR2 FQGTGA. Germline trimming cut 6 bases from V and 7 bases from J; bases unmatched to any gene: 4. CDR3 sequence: CASSLAANTQYF. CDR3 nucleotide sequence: TGTGCCAGCAGTCTAGCGGCCAATACGCAGTATTTT.